The rows below give T cell receptor beta chains drawn from one sample of a study of OX40 agonist ivuxolimab in advanced cancers. Profiled with immunoSEQ multiplex PCR; TCRdb holds only in-frame clones, not every one. The sample contains 70,000 to 85,000 clones, 94% of which appear only once. The sequenced sample was CD4+ or CD8+ T cells sorted from blood, obtained in a trial of the OX40 agonist ivuxolimab. The receptor source for this set is an adult with an advanced solid tumor such as melanoma, head and neck, liver or kidney cancer. Each CDR3 is given without its conserved first and last residue. A D gene is named only where the DNA matches it firmly.

j_gene	v_gene	d_gene	CDR3aa
TRBJ1-5	TRBV10-3	TRBD1	AIRLTGTANYSNQPQH
TRBJ2-5	TRBV4-2	.	ASSQTGVQETQY
TRBJ2-1	TRBV4-1	TRBD2	ASSLAGGPSSYNEQF
TRBJ2-7	TRBV27	.	ASRPPGVRSYEQY
TRBJ2-7	TRBV5-6	.	ASSSSREQY
TRBJ2-2	TRBV7-9	TRBD2	ASSLAGGLRSKNTGELF
TRBJ1-4	TRBV7-9	.	ASSSGQFNGLF
TRBJ2-5	TRBV9	.	ASSVGGDSLETQY
TRBJ2-7	TRBV29-1	.	SVAQGRAYEQY
TRBJ1-2	TRBV4-3	.	ASSQAHTLYRDGYT
TRBJ2-7	TRBV5-8	.	ASSWGDSSYEQY
TRBJ2-5	TRBV5-6	.	ASSLPSDSQETQY
TRBJ2-5	TRBV7-2	TRBD2	ASSFVLAGGPETQY
TRBJ2-5	TRBV9	.	ASSVGLVRETQY
TRBJ1-3	TRBV27	.	ASSLPGRATGFFSGNTIY
TRBJ2-1	TRBV6-5	.	ASSYGRSSYNEQF
TRBJ2-7	TRBV9	TRBD1	ASSPQGQQYEQY
TRBJ2-7	TRBV28	.	ASSLRYEQY
TRBJ2-1	TRBV4-1	.	ASSPRRWEEQF
TRBJ1-1	TRBV19	.	ASSIAFMGVDTEAF
TRBJ2-7	TRBV6-5	.	ASSHPGRLGYEQY
TRBJ2-1	TRBV19	.	ASSTAGLHNEQF
TRBJ1-2	TRBV9	.	ASSVGLRGGVSGYT
TRBJ2-5	TRBV9	TRBD2	ASSQTSGKLQETQY
TRBJ2-1	TRBV19	TRBD1	ASSIGTGPLYNEQF
TRBJ1-2	TRBV5-6	.	ASSLLQGSNYGYT
TRBJ1-2	TRBV29-1	.	SVDSNYGYT
TRBJ2-7	TRBV9	TRBD1	ASSLGQGVYEQY
TRBJ2-5	TRBV6-5	TRBD1	ASSYPRQGAQY
TRBJ2-1	TRBV7-9	.	ASSPFPRSGPDNEQF
TRBJ1-3	TRBV7-6	.	ASSLYRLAEGSSGNTIY
TRBJ2-1	TRBV14	.	ASSLQLAREHEQF
TRBJ2-2	TRBV5-1	TRBD1	ASSLAGGQGTGELF
TRBJ2-5	TRBV6-6	TRBD2	ASNFPGLGGRETQY
TRBJ1-1	TRBV5-5	.	ASSLGTETEAF
TRBJ1-1	TRBV5-5	TRBD1	ASSWSRDRVSVNTEAF
TRBJ2-1	TRBV11-3	TRBD2	ASSLGTSTEQF
TRBJ1-5	TRBV28	TRBD1	ASSFTGGSNQPQH
TRBJ2-1	TRBV5-1	TRBD2	ASSFPLAGFYNEQF
TRBJ2-5	TRBV5-1	TRBD2	ASSLGSGGSSGQY
TRBJ2-7	TRBV4-1	TRBD2	ASSQGLAVYEQY
TRBJ2-1	TRBV19	.	ASSSPREQF
TRBJ2-7	TRBV25-1	TRBD2	ASKARYSGSTHEQY
TRBJ2-5	TRBV9	.	ASSLRDFTAKMGEETQY
TRBJ1-4	TRBV4-1	.	ASSQSWREKLF
TRBJ1-1	TRBV29-1	.	SVVAGIGAEAF
TRBJ2-3	TRBV27	TRBD2	ASTYGRGTDTQY
TRBJ1-3	TRBV29-1	.	SVEDIWDPPSSGNTIY
TRBJ1-2	TRBV27	TRBD1	ASSSLGQVNYGYT
TRBJ2-3	TRBV4-2	.	ASSQEQADTQY
.	TRBV28	.	ASSPTGRGIFYEQY
TRBJ2-1	TRBV7-8	.	ASSSGGGIFGSYNEQF
TRBJ1-2	TRBV5-1	TRBD1	ASSLAAGQGPGYT